The rows below give T cell receptor beta chains drawn from one sample of a study of blood T cell repertoires in COVID-19. TCRdb keeps only in-frame clones here, not all; method: immunoSEQ multiplex PCR. Counted here are approximately 300,000 clones, around nine tenths occurring once; the ten biggest clones make up 3.9%. The sequenced sample was PBMCs or T cells enriched from blood (not recorded which). These receptors were obtained from a woman aged 25 to 39 who had been exposed to COVID-19. Both conserved end residues are part of each CDR3. Each record gives: clone size, J gene, V gene, D gene, CDR3 protein, CDR3 DNA. The D gene is left open where the match is weak. Part of the rows lack a size; the others show once, few, many or a class for expanded clones.

clone size: NA
J gene: TRBJ1-5
V gene: TRBV2
D gene: NA
CDR3 protein: CASIRQDNQPQHF
CDR3 DNA: TGTGCCAGCATAAGGCAGGATAATCAGCCCCAGCATTTT

clone size: NA
J gene: TRBJ1-2
V gene: TRBV13
D gene: NA
CDR3 protein: CASSLQENYGYTF
CDR3 DNA: TGTGCCAGCAGCTTACAGGAAAACTATGGCTACACCTTC

clone size: NA
J gene: TRBJ1-6
V gene: TRBV5-1
D gene: TRBD1
CDR3 protein: CASSGGTGTGNSPLHF
CDR3 DNA: TGCGCCAGCAGCGGAGGCACCGGGACAGGCAATTCACCCCTCCACTTT

clone size: NA
J gene: TRBJ1-1
V gene: TRBV7-9
D gene: TRBD1
CDR3 protein: CASSLFGQGGLTEAFF
CDR3 DNA: TGTGCCAGCAGCTTATTTGGACAGGGCGGGCTCACTGAAGCTTTCTTT

clone size: NA
J gene: TRBJ1-6
V gene: TRBV6-2/TRBV6-3
D gene: TRBD1
CDR3 protein: CASSYPRRQGGNSPLHF
CDR3 DNA: TGTGCCAGCAGTTACCCCCGACGACAGGGGGGTAATTCACCCCTCCACTTT

clone size: NA
J gene: TRBJ1-2
V gene: TRBV5-1
D gene: NA
CDR3 protein: CASSLGGAGYTF
CDR3 DNA: TGCGCCAGCAGCTTGGGGGGCGCGGGCTACACCTTC

clone size: NA
J gene: TRBJ1-1
V gene: TRBV29-1
D gene: TRBD1
CDR3 protein: CSVEDRGRHTEAFF
CDR3 DNA: TGCAGCGTTGAGGACAGGGGTCGGCACACTGAAGCTTTCTTT

clone size: NA
J gene: TRBJ1-1
V gene: TRBV7-9
D gene: TRBD1
CDR3 protein: CASSSSQPLGQGEAFF
CDR3 DNA: TGTGCCAGCAGCTCCTCTCAACCTCTAGGACAGGGTGAAGCTTTCTTT

clone size: once
J gene: TRBJ2-5
V gene: TRBV15
D gene: TRBD1
CDR3 protein: CATSTMDRAQETQYF
CDR3 DNA: TGTGCCACCAGCACCATGGACAGGGCACAAGAGACCCAGTACTTC

clone size: NA
J gene: TRBJ1-2
V gene: TRBV5-4
D gene: TRBD1
CDR3 protein: CASSLAGGQGDYGYTF
CDR3 DNA: TGTGCCAGCAGCTTGGCCGGGGGACAGGGGGACTATGGCTACACCTTC

clone size: NA
J gene: TRBJ2-1
V gene: TRBV11-3
D gene: TRBD1
CDR3 protein: CASSLEPGTGQFF
CDR3 DNA: TGTGCCAGCAGCTTAGAGCCAGGGACAGGGCAGTTCTTC

clone size: once
J gene: TRBJ1-5
V gene: TRBV27
D gene: NA
CDR3 protein: CASSLGRELASNQPQHF
CDR3 DNA: TGTGCCAGCAGTTTGGGTCGGGAGTTAGCTAGCAATCAGCCCCAGCATTTT

clone size: NA
J gene: TRBJ1-2
V gene: TRBV6-5
D gene: TRBD1
CDR3 protein: CASSATGGASGYTF
CDR3 DNA: TGTGCCAGCAGCGCAACAGGGGGCGCCTCTGGCTACACCTTC

clone size: NA
J gene: TRBJ2-1
V gene: TRBV9
D gene: TRBD2
CDR3 protein: CASSVDPSGEQFF
CDR3 DNA: TGTGCCAGCAGCGTAGACCCTAGCGGTGAGCAGTTCTTC

clone size: NA
J gene: TRBJ2-5
V gene: TRBV3-1/TRBV3-2
D gene: NA
CDR3 protein: CASSQDRTVRETQYF
CDR3 DNA: TGTGCCAGCAGCCAAGATCGGACAGTGAGGGAGACCCAGTACTTC

clone size: NA
J gene: TRBJ1-2
V gene: TRBV27
D gene: NA
CDR3 protein: CASSSLRDNHYGYTF
CDR3 DNA: TGTGCCAGCAGTTCCCTCCGGGACAATCACTATGGCTACACCTTC

clone size: NA
J gene: TRBJ1-1
V gene: TRBV18
D gene: NA
CDR3 protein: CASSVRVGAEAFF
CDR3 DNA: TGTGCCAGCTCTGTCCGGGTCGGGGCTGAAGCTTTCTTT

clone size: NA
J gene: TRBJ2-1
V gene: TRBV27
D gene: TRBD2
CDR3 protein: CASSILSGGPYNEQFF
CDR3 DNA: TGTGCCAGCAGTATCCTGAGCGGGGGGCCCTACAATGAGCAGTTCTTC

clone size: few
J gene: TRBJ1-1
V gene: TRBV5-1
D gene: TRBD1
CDR3 protein: CASSPGTGPVLTEAFF
CDR3 DNA: TGCGCCAGCAGCCCCGGGACAGGGCCTGTCCTCACTGAAGCTTTCTTT

clone size: once
J gene: TRBJ1-1
V gene: TRBV15
D gene: NA
CDR3 protein: CATAPGRNTEAFF
CDR3 DNA: TGTGCCACCGCCCCCGGGAGGAACACTGAAGCTTTCTTT

clone size: NA
J gene: TRBJ2-1
V gene: TRBV18
D gene: NA
CDR3 protein: CASSPGGGAYNEQFF
CDR3 DNA: TGTGCCAGCTCACCCGGAGGGGGGGCCTACAATGAGCAGTTCTTC

clone size: once
J gene: TRBJ2-5
V gene: TRBV5-5
D gene: NA
CDR3 protein: CASSIGGTAQETQYF
CDR3 DNA: TGTGCCAGCAGCATTGGAGGGACAGCCCAAGAGACCCAGTACTTC

clone size: NA
J gene: TRBJ1-5
V gene: TRBV23-1
D gene: NA
CDR3 protein: CASSLEVTYSNQPQHF
CDR3 DNA: TGCGCCAGCAGTCTTGAGGTTACCTATAGCAATCAGCCCCAGCATTTT

clone size: NA
J gene: TRBJ2-5
V gene: TRBV5-8
D gene: NA
CDR3 protein: CASSLRGLETQYF
CDR3 DNA: TGTGCCAGCAGCTTGCGAGGTTTGGAGACCCAGTACTTC

clone size: NA
J gene: TRBJ1-2
V gene: TRBV15
D gene: NA
CDR3 protein: CATSRVRGNGYTF
CDR3 DNA: TGTGCCACCAGCAGAGTAAGGGGTAACGGCTACACCTTC

clone size: once
J gene: TRBJ2-3
V gene: TRBV19
D gene: NA
CDR3 protein: CASRDKDTDTQYF
CDR3 DNA: TGTGCCAGTAGGGACAAGGACACAGATACGCAGTATTTT

clone size: NA
J gene: TRBJ2-3
V gene: TRBV3-1/TRBV3-2
D gene: NA
CDR3 protein: CASSPSGFTDTQYF
CDR3 DNA: TGTGCCAGCAGCCCATCAGGGTTCACAGATACGCAGTATTTT

clone size: NA
J gene: TRBJ2-1
V gene: TRBV20-1
D gene: NA
CDR3 protein: CSASRDTYNEQFF
CDR3 DNA: TGCAGTGCTAGTCGAGACACCTACAATGAGCAGTTCTTC

clone size: NA
J gene: TRBJ1-3
V gene: TRBV29-1
D gene: NA
CDR3 protein: CSVVRDSGNTIYF
CDR3 DNA: TGCAGCGTTGTACGGGACTCTGGAAACACCATATATTTT

clone size: NA
J gene: TRBJ1-2
V gene: TRBV7-2
D gene: NA
CDR3 protein: CASSPLGIGYGYTF
CDR3 DNA: TGTGCCAGCAGCCCCCTCGGGATAGGCTATGGCTACACCTTC

clone size: NA
J gene: TRBJ2-2
V gene: TRBV5-1
D gene: NA
CDR3 protein: CASSETPNTGELFF
CDR3 DNA: TGCGCCAGCAGCGAGACACCGAACACCGGGGAGCTGTTTTTT

clone size: NA
J gene: TRBJ1-3
V gene: TRBV19
D gene: NA
CDR3 protein: CASNKEGMGYSGNTIYF
CDR3 DNA: TGTGCCAGTAACAAGGAGGGAATGGGGTACTCTGGAAACACCATATATTTT

clone size: NA
J gene: TRBJ2-2
V gene: TRBV18
D gene: TRBD1
CDR3 protein: CASSPADRGNTGELFF
CDR3 DNA: TGTGCCAGCTCACCAGCGGACAGGGGGAACACCGGGGAGCTGTTTTTT

clone size: NA
J gene: TRBJ2-3
V gene: TRBV7-2
D gene: TRBD2
CDR3 protein: CASSIGTSGGRGTDTQYF
CDR3 DNA: TGTGCCAGCAGCATCGGGACTAGCGGGGGGAGGGGCACAGATACGCAGTATTTT

clone size: NA
J gene: TRBJ1-2
V gene: TRBV6-1
D gene: NA
CDR3 protein: CASSEASYGYTF
CDR3 DNA: TGTGCCAGCAGTGAAGCCAGCTATGGCTACACCTTC

clone size: once
J gene: TRBJ1-6
V gene: TRBV14
D gene: NA
CDR3 protein: CASSPREYRSPLHF
CDR3 DNA: TGTGCCAGCAGCCCCCGGGAGTACCGGTCACCCCTCCACTTT

clone size: NA
J gene: TRBJ1-3
V gene: TRBV5-5
D gene: NA
CDR3 protein: CASSLPQVGNTIYF
CDR3 DNA: TGTGCCAGCAGCTTGCCCCAAGTCGGGAACACCATATATTTT

clone size: NA
J gene: TRBJ1-2
V gene: TRBV9
D gene: TRBD1
CDR3 protein: CASSVIGTGGAMGGYTF
CDR3 DNA: TGTGCCAGCAGCGTAATTGGGACAGGGGGCGCCATGGGTGGCTACACCTTC

clone size: NA
J gene: TRBJ1-2
V gene: TRBV5-1
D gene: NA
CDR3 protein: CASSFDSYGYTF
CDR3 DNA: TGCGCCAGCAGCTTTGACAGCTATGGCTACACCTTC

clone size: once
J gene: TRBJ2-7
V gene: TRBV6-5
D gene: NA
CDR3 protein: CASSYGQGKYEQYF
CDR3 DNA: TGTGCCAGCAGTTATGGGCAGGGGAAATACGAGCAGTACTTC

clone size: NA
J gene: TRBJ2-7
V gene: TRBV29-1
D gene: TRBD1
CDR3 protein: CSVRGQAHYEQYF
CDR3 DNA: TGCAGCGTTCGAGGACAGGCGCACTACGAGCAGTACTTC

clone size: NA
J gene: TRBJ1-2
V gene: TRBV6-5
D gene: NA
CDR3 protein: CASSRTDGGYTF
CDR3 DNA: TGTGCCAGCAGTCGGACAGATGGTGGCTACACCTTC

clone size: NA
J gene: TRBJ1-6
V gene: TRBV7-3
D gene: NA
CDR3 protein: CASSLRAGASSYNSPLHF
CDR3 DNA: TGTGCCAGCAGCTTAAGGGCAGGTGCCAGCTCCTATAATTCACCCCTCCACTTT

clone size: NA
J gene: TRBJ2-1
V gene: TRBV19
D gene: TRBD1
CDR3 protein: CASSSQGASYNEQFF
CDR3 DNA: TGTGCCAGTAGTAGTCAGGGGGCTTCCTACAATGAGCAGTTCTTC

clone size: NA
J gene: TRBJ2-1
V gene: TRBV3-1/TRBV3-2
D gene: TRBD2
CDR3 protein: CASSPLAGVIASYNEQFF
CDR3 DNA: TGTGCCAGCAGCCCCCTAGCGGGGGTAATCGCTTCCTACAATGAGCAGTTCTTC

clone size: NA
J gene: TRBJ2-7
V gene: TRBV5-5
D gene: NA
CDR3 protein: CASRRIDRSEQYF
CDR3 DNA: TGTGCCAGCAGACGGATTGACAGGTCTGAGCAGTACTTC

clone size: few
J gene: TRBJ2-7
V gene: TRBV15
D gene: TRBD1
CDR3 protein: CATSTTGGSREQYF
CDR3 DNA: TGTGCCACCAGTACGACAGGGGGAAGCCGCGAGCAGTACTTC

clone size: NA
J gene: TRBJ1-6
V gene: TRBV28
D gene: NA
CDR3 protein: CASSTANNSPLHF
CDR3 DNA: TGTGCCAGCAGCACTGCCAATAATTCACCCCTCCACTTT

clone size: NA
J gene: TRBJ1-2
V gene: TRBV2
D gene: NA
CDR3 protein: CASSERGLYGYTF
CDR3 DNA: TGTGCCAGCAGTGAACGGGGGTTATATGGCTACACCTTC

clone size: NA
J gene: TRBJ2-7
V gene: TRBV4-2
D gene: TRBD2
CDR3 protein: CASSQIVLAGNYEQYF
CDR3 DNA: TGTGCCAGCAGCCAAATCGTGCTAGCGGGTAACTACGAGCAGTACTTC

clone size: NA
J gene: TRBJ1-2
V gene: TRBV5-5
D gene: TRBD1
CDR3 protein: CASSKTPGQDVNGYTF
CDR3 DNA: TGTGCCAGCAGCAAGACTCCGGGACAGGATGTGAATGGCTACACCTTC

clone size: NA
J gene: TRBJ1-1
V gene: TRBV6-5
D gene: NA
CDR3 protein: CASSYSTGVNTEAFF
CDR3 DNA: TGTGCCAGCAGTTACTCGACAGGCGTAAACACTGAAGCTTTCTTT

clone size: NA
J gene: TRBJ2-3
V gene: TRBV14
D gene: NA
CDR3 protein: CASSWRGGHTDTQYF
CDR3 DNA: TGTGCCAGCAGCTGGAGGGGGGGTCACACAGATACGCAGTATTTT